This entry lists 2 T cell receptor beta chains sequenced from one sample in a study of CD8+ T cells in alopecia areata (dated 2018 in TCRdb). The method behind the library was the immunoSEQ multiplex PCR assay. To provide template for TCR sequencing, every sample had RNA extracted and reverse transcribed into cDNA. TCRdb took this table from immuneACCESS and kept in-frame rearrangements with V and J called. Such tables lack part of the clones; where checked against another copy, unresolved V genes explain under half of the gap, and the rest is unexplained. This sample comprises around 120,000 clones, around 64% of them detected only once. The ten largest clones add up to around 3% of the sample. Sequenced sample: CD4+ T cells sorted from blood. The receptor set was obtained from a human donor in good health.

This clone has just a few counts. V and J are TRBV19 and TRBJ2-2, with D uncertain. V lost 8 bases and J lost 0, with 10 bases in between. Per germline, CDR1 LNHDA and CDR2 SQIVND (reference sequence). The CDR3 sequence is 14 residues long. The CDR3 nucleotides are TGTGCCAGTCACAGAGTAACGAACACCGGGGAGCTGTTTTTT. It yields the protein CASHRVTNTGELFF.

The chain employs TRBV29-1 and TRBJ2-2; TRBD2 might be the D (5 bases). The CDR3 runs to 14 residues. Germline CDR1 SQVTM, CDR2 ANQGSEA. V gave up 7 bases and J gave up 4 bases, with 16 bases separating them. This CDR3 reads CSAEWARGTGELFF. In nucleotides, the CDR3 is TGCAGCGCCGAGTGGGCCCGGGGCACCGGGGAGCTGTTTTTT.